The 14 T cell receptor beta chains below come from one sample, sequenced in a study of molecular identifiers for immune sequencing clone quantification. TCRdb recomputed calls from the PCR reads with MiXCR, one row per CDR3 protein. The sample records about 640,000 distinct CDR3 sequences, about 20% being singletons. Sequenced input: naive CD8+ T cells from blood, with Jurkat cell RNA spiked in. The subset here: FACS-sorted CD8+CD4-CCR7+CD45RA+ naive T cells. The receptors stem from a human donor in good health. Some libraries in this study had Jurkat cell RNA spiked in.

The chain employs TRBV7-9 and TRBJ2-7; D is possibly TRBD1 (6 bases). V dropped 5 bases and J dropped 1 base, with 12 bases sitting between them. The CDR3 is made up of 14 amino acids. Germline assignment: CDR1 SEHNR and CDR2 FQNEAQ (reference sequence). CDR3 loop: CASSTDRHSYEQYF. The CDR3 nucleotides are TGTGCCAGCAGCACCGACAGGCATTCCTACGAGCAGTACTTC.

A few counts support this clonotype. In DNA form, the CDR3 reads TGTGCCATCAGTGAGTCGCCGGGTCGGGCTGAAGCTTTCTTT. The encoded protein is CAISESPGRAEAFF. The rearrangement links TRBV10-3 to TRBJ1-1, with D unresolved. V gave up 0 bases and J gave up 6 bases, with 11 bases separating them. The CDR3 totals 14 residues. Germline CDR1 reads ENHRY; CDR2 reads SYGVKD.

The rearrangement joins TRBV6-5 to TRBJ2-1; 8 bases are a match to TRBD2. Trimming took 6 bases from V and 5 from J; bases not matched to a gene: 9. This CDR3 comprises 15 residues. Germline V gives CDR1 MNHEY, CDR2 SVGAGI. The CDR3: CASSISGRVNNEQFF. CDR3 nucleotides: TGTGCCAGCAGCATCAGCGGGAGAGTAAACAATGAGCAGTTCTTC.

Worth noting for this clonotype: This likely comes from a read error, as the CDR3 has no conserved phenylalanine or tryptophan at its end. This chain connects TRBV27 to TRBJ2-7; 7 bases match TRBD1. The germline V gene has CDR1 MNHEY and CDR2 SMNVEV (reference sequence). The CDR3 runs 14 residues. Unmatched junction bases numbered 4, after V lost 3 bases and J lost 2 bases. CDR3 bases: TGTGCCAGCAGTTTTTCGGGGACAGCCTACGAGCAGTACCTC. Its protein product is CASSFSGTAYEQYL.

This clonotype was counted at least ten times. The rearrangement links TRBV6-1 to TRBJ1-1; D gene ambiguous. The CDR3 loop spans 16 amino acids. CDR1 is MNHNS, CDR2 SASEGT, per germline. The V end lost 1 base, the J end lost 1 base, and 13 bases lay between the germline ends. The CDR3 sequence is CASSEGGYGRNTEAFF. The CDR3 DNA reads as TGTGCCAGCAGTGAAGGAGGGTATGGGAGGAACACTGAAGCTTTCTTT.

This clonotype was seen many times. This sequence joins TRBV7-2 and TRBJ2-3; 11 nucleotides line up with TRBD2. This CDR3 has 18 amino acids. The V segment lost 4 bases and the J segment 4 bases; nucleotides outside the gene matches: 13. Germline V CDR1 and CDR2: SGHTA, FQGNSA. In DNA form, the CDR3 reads TGTGCCAGCAGCTCGGGACTAGCGGACACCAGAGGAGCAGATACGCAGTATTTT. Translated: CASSSGLADTRGADTQYF.

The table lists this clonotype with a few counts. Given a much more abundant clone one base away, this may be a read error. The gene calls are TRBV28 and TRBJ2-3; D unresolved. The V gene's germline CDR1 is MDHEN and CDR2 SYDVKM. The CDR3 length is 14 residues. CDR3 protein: CTSSVRRHTDTQYF. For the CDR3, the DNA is TGTACCAGCAGTGTGAGGCGACACACAGATACGCAGTATTTT.

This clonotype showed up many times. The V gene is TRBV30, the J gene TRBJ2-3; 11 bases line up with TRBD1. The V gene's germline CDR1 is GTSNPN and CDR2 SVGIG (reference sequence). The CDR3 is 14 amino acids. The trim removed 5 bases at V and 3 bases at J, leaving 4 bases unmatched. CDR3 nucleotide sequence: TGTGCCTGGGGGACAGGGGGTACGACAGATACGCAGTATTTT. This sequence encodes CAWGTGGTTDTQYF.

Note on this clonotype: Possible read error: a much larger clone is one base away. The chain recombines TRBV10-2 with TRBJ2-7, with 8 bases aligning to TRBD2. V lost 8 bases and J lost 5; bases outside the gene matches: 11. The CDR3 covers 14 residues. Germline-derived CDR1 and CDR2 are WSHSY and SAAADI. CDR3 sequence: CASGAGGLVNEQYF. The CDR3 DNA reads TGCGCCAGCGGTGCGGGGGGCCTCGTCAACGAGCAGTACTTC.

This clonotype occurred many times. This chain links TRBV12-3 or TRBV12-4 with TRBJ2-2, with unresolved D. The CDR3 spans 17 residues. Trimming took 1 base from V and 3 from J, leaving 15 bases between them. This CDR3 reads CASSLEAISLDTGELFF. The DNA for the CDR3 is TGTGCCAGCAGTTTAGAGGCTATTTCCCTGGACACCGGGGAGCTGTTTTTT.

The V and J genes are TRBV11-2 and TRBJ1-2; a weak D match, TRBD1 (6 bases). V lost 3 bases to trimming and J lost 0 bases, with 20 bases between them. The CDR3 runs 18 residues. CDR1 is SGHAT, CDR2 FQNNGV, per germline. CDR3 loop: CASSFQGRGRPANYGYTF. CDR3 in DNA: TGTGCCAGCAGCTTTCAGGGGCGCGGTCGGCCTGCTAACTATGGCTACACCTTC. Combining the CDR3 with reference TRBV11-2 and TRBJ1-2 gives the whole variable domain EAGVAQSPRYKIIEKRQSVAFWCNPISGHATLYWYQQILGQGPKLLIQFQNNGVVDDSQLPKDRFSAERLKGVDSTLKIQPAKLEDSAVYLCASSFQGRGRPANYGYTFGSGTRLTVV.

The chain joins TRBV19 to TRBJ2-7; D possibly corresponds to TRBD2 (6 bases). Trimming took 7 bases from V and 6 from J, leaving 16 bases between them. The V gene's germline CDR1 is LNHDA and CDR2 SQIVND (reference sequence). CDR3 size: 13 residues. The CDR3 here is CASTPFGGLEQYF. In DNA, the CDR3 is TGTGCCAGTACCCCTTTCGGAGGGCTCGAGCAGTACTTC.

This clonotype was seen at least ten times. This CDR3 reads CASRAPGTGFADTQYF. The CDR3 DNA reads TGTGCCAGCAGAGCACCCGGGACAGGGTTCGCAGATACGCAGTATTTT. The chain carries TRBV7-9 and TRBJ2-3; TRBD1 matches at 9 bases. The CDR3 extends over 16 amino acids. The ends lost 6 bases at V and 4 bases at J; junction bases unmatched: 11. CDR1 and CDR2 from the germline V gene are SEHNR and FQNEAQ (reference sequence).

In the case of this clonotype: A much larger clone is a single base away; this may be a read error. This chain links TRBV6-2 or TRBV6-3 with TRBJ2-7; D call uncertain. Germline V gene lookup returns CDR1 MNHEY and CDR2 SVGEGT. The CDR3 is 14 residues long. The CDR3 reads CASGYTGRYYEQYF. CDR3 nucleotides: TGTGCCAGCGGTTACACCGGACGATACTACGAGCAGTACTTC.